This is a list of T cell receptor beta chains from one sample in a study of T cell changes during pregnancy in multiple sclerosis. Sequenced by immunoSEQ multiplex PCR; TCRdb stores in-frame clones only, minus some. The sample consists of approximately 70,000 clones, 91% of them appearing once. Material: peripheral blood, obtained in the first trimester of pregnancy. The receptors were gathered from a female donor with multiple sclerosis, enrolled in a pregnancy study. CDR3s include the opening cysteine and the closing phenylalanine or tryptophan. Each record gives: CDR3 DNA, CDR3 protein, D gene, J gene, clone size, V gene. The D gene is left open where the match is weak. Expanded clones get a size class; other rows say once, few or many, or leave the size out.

cdr3_nt: TGTGCTAACAGGCAGGCTGGAAACACCATATATTTT
cdr3_aa: CANRQAGNTIYF
d_call: NA
j_call: TRBJ1-3
clone_size: NA
v_call: TRBV27

cdr3_nt: TGTGCCAGCAGCTACCCCGGGACAGGGATCTATGGCTACACCTTC
cdr3_aa: CASSYPGTGIYGYTF
d_call: TRBD1
j_call: TRBJ1-2
clone_size: NA
v_call: TRBV5-6

cdr3_nt: TGTGCCAGCAGCCCAACTCGACAGAAGATGGGCAATCAGCCCCAGCATTTT
cdr3_aa: CASSPTRQKMGNQPQHF
d_call: NA
j_call: TRBJ1-5
clone_size: NA
v_call: TRBV7-2

cdr3_nt: TGTGCCAGCAGTGACCACCACACTCCCAACCCTCTAGCTGAAGCTTTCTTT
cdr3_aa: CASSDHHTPNPLAEAFF
d_call: NA
j_call: TRBJ1-1
clone_size: few
v_call: TRBV25-1

cdr3_nt: TGTGCCAGTAGGCAGAACAGAGACACTGAAGCTTTCTTT
cdr3_aa: CASRQNRDTEAFF
d_call: NA
j_call: TRBJ1-1
clone_size: few
v_call: TRBV19

cdr3_nt: TGCGCCAGCAGCCACCTAACGGCGGAAGAGACCCAGTACTTC
cdr3_aa: CASSHLTAEETQYF
d_call: NA
j_call: TRBJ2-5
clone_size: once
v_call: TRBV5-1

cdr3_nt: TGCAGCGTCGACCGGGACAGCAACCTGAACTATGGCTACACCTTC
cdr3_aa: CSVDRDSNLNYGYTF
d_call: TRBD1
j_call: TRBJ1-2
clone_size: NA
v_call: TRBV29-1

cdr3_nt: TGTGCCAGCAGTTCGCAGGGGTCCTATGGCTACACCTTC
cdr3_aa: CASSSQGSYGYTF
d_call: NA
j_call: TRBJ1-2
clone_size: NA
v_call: TRBV6-5

cdr3_nt: TGTGCCAGCAGCTCCTTGGGACAGCCTAACTATGGCTACACCTTC
cdr3_aa: CASSSLGQPNYGYTF
d_call: TRBD1
j_call: TRBJ1-2
clone_size: NA
v_call: TRBV5-6

cdr3_nt: TGTGCCAGTAGTATGGGGACAGGGGTCCAAGAGACCCAGTACTTC
cdr3_aa: CASSMGTGVQETQYF
d_call: TRBD1
j_call: TRBJ2-5
clone_size: NA
v_call: TRBV19

cdr3_nt: TGTGCCAGCAGGGCCCGGGACAGGGAAGGAAAACTGTTTTTT
cdr3_aa: CASRARDREGKLFF
d_call: TRBD1
j_call: TRBJ1-4
clone_size: NA
v_call: TRBV5-6

cdr3_nt: TGTGCCATCGGGGGGGTTGCAGATACGCAGTATTTT
cdr3_aa: CAIGGVADTQYF
d_call: TRBD2
j_call: TRBJ2-3
clone_size: NA
v_call: TRBV10-3

cdr3_nt: TGTGCCAGCAGCTCTAGAGGAGTCGCCTACAATGAGCAGTTCTTC
cdr3_aa: CASSSRGVAYNEQFF
d_call: NA
j_call: TRBJ2-1
clone_size: NA
v_call: TRBV5-8

cdr3_nt: TGTGCCAGCAGCTTAACGGGACTAGCGGGAGTCAATGAGCAGTTCTTC
cdr3_aa: CASSLTGLAGVNEQFF
d_call: TRBD2
j_call: TRBJ2-1
clone_size: NA
v_call: TRBV7-3

cdr3_nt: TGTGCCAGCAGCTTGGGACTAGCCGCAGATACGCAGTATTTT
cdr3_aa: CASSLGLAADTQYF
d_call: TRBD2
j_call: TRBJ2-3
clone_size: NA
v_call: TRBV7-3

cdr3_nt: TGTGCCAGCGTCAGGGGGGTAGAAGCTTTCTTT
cdr3_aa: CASVRGVEAFF
d_call: TRBD1
j_call: TRBJ1-1
clone_size: NA
v_call: TRBV27